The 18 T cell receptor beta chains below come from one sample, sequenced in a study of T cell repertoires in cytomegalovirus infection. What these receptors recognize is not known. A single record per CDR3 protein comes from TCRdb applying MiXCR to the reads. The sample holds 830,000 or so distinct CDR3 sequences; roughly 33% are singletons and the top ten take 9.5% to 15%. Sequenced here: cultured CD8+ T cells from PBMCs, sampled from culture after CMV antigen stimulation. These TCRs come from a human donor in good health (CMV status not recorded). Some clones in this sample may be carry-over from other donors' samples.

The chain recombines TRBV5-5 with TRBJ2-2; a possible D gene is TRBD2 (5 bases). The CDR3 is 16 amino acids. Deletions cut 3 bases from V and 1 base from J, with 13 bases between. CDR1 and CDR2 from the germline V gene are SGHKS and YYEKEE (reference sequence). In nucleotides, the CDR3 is TGTGCCAGCAGCTCCGAGGGTTCAGGGAACACCGGGGAGCTGTTTTTT. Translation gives CASSSEGSGNTGELFF. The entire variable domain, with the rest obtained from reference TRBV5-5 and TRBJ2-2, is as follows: DAGVTQSPTHLIKTRGQQVTLRCSPISGHKSVSWYQQVLGQGPQFIFQYYEKEERGRGNFPDRFSARQFPNYSSELNVNALLLGDSALYLCASSSEGSGNTGELFFGEGSRLTVL.

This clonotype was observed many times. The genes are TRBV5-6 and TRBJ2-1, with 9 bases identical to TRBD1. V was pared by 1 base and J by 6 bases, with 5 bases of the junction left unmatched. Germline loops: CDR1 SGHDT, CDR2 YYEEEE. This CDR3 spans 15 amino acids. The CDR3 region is CASSLSGTGRNEQFF. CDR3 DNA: TGTGCCAGCAGCTTGAGCGGGACAGGGCGCAATGAGCAGTTCTTC.

The CDR3 reads CAIRHNFPGDGSYEQYF. The DNA of the CDR3 is TGTGCCATCAGGCACAACTTCCCAGGGGATGGCTCCTACGAGCAGTACTTC. V gene TRBV10-3 combines with J gene TRBJ2-7, with a weak D call TRBD1 (6 bases). Germline values: CDR1 ENHRY, CDR2 SYGVKD. V was pared by 6 bases and J by 0 bases, with 21 bases between. The CDR3 runs 17 residues.

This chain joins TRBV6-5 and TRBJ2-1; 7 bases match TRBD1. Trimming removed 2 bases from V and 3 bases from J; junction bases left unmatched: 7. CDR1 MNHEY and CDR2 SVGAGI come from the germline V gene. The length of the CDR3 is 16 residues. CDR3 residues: CASSYGGDRDYNEQFF. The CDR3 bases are TGTGCCAGCAGTTACGGGGGTGACAGGGACTACAATGAGCAGTTCTTC.

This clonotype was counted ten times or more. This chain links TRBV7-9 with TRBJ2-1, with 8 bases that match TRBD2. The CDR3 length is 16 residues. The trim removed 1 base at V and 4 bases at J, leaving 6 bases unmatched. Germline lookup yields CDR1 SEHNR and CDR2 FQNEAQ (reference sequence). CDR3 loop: CASSLVGGASYNEQFF. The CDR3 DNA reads TGTGCCAGCAGCTTAGTCGGGGGGGCCTCGTACAATGAGCAGTTCTTC.

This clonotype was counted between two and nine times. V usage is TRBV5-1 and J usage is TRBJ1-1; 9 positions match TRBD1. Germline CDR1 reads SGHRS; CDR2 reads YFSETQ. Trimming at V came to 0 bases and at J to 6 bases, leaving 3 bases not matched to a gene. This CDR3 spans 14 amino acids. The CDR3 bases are TGCGCCAGCAGCTTGGAGAGACAGGGGGCTGAAGCTTTCTTT. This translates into CASSLERQGAEAFF. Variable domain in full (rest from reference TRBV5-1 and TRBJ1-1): KAGVTQTPRYLIKTRGQQVTLSCSPISGHRSVSWYQQTPGQGLQFLFEYFSETQRNKGNFPGRFSGRQFSNSRSEMNVSTLELGDSALYLCASSLERQGAEAFFGQGTRLTVV.

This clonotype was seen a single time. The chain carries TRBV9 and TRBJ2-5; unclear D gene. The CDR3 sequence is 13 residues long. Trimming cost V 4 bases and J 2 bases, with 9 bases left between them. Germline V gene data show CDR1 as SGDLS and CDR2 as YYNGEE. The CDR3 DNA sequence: TGTGCCAGCAGCACATACCCTCAAGAGACCCAGTACTTC. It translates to CASSTYPQETQYF. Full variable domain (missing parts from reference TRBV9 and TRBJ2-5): DSGVTQTPKHLITATGQRVTLRCSPRSGDLSVYWYQQSLDQGLQFLIQYYNGEERAKGNILERFSAQQFPDLHSELNLSSLELGDSALYFCASSTYPQETQYFGPGTRLLVL.

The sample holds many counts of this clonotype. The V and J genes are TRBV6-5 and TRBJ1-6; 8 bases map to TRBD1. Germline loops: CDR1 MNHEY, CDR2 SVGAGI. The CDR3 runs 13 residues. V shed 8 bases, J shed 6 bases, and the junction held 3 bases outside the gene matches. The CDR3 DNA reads TGTGCCAGCGGACAGGGCTCTAATTCACCCCTCCACTTT. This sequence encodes CASGQGSNSPLHF.

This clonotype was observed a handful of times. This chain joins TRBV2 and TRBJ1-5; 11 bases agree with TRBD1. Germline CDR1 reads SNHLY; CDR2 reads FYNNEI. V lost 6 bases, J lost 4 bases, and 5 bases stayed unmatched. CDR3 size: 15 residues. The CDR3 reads CASRRDRGRNQPQHF. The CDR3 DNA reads TGTGCCAGCAGACGGGACAGGGGGAGGAATCAGCCCCAGCATTTT.

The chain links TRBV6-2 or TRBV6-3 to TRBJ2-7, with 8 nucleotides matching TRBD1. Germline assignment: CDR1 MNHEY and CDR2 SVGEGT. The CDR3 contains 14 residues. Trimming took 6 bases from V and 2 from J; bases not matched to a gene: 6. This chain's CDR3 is CASSPDRVTYEQYF. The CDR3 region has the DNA TGTGCCAGCAGCCCGGACAGGGTCACCTACGAGCAGTACTTC.

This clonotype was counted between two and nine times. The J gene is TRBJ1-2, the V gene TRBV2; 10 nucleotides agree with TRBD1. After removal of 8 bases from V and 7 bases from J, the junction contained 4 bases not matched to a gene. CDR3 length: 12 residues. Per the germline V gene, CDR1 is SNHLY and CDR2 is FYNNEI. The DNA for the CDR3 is TGTGCCAGCGTCGGGACAGGGGTTGGCTACACCTTC. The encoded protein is CASVGTGVGYTF.

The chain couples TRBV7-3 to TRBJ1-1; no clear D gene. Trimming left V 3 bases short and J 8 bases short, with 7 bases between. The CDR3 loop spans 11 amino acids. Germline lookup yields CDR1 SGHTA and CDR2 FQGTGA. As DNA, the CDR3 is TGTGCCAGCAGCTTGCGCAGGGAAGCTTTCTTT. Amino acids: CASSLRREAFF. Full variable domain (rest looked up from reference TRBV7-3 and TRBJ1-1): GAGVSQTPSNKVTEKGKYVELRCDPISGHTALYWYRQSLGQGPEFLIYFQGTGAADDSGLPNDRFFAVRPEGSVSTLKIQRTERGDSAVYLCASSLRREAFFGQGTRLTVV.

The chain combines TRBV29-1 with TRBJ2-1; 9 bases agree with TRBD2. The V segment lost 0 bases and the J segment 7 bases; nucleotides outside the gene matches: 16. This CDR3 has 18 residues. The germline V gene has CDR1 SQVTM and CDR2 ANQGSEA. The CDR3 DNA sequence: TGCAGCGTTGAAGATCGGACTAGCGACGCCTCGAAGCGGAATGAGCAGTTCTTC. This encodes CSVEDRTSDASKRNEQFF.

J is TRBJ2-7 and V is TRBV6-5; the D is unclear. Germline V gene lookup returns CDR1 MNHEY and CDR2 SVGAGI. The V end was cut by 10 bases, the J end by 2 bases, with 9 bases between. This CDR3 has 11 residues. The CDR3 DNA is TGTGCCACCTCTCAGGCCTACGAGCAGTACTTC. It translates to CATSQAYEQYF.

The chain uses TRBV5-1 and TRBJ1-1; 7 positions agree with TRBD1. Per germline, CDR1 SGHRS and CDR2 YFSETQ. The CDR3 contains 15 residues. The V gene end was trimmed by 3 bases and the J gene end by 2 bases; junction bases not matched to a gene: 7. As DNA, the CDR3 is TGCGCCAGCAGCTCATACAGGGGCGATAACACTGAAGCTTTCTTT. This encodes CASSSYRGDNTEAFF.

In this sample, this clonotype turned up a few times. This CDR3 reads CASSYPGQGVRAFF. The CDR3 bases are TGTGCCAGCAGTTACCCGGGACAGGGGGTGAGAGCTTTCTTT. The rearrangement uses TRBV6-1 and TRBJ1-1; 11 nucleotides match TRBD1. CDR1 and CDR2 (germline): MNHNS, SASEGT. The ends lost 5 bases at V and 10 bases at J; junction bases unmatched: 9. The CDR3 is 14 residues long.

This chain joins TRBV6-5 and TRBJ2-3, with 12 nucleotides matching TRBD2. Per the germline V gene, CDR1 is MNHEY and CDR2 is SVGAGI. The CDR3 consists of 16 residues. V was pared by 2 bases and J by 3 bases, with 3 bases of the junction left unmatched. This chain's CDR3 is CASSYPSGGATDTQYF. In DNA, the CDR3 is TGTGCCAGCAGTTACCCTAGCGGGGGGGCGACAGATACGCAGTATTTT.

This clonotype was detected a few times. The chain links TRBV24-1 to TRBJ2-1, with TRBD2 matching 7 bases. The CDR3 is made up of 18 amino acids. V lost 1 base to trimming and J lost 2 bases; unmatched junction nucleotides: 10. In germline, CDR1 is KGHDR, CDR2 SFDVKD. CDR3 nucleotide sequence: TGTGCCACCAGTGATTTCCCTGGGGGGGATAGAACCTACAATGAGCAGTTCTTC. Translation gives CATSDFPGGDRTYNEQFF.